The clone carrying this T cell receptor (beta chain) was seen a single time. This CDR3 is also generated by other DNA sequences in the sample. The data were obtained in a study of shared clonotypes between healthy human individuals. The assay was immunoSEQ multiplex PCR, and TCRdb's table has in-frame clones only and misses some. This sample has some 2,000,000 clones; roughly 94% occur once, and the top ten carry more than 0.1%. Trimming stripped 4 bases from V and 6 bases from J, with 7 bases between. The length of the CDR3 is 11 residues. From germline, CDR1 is ENHRY and CDR2 SYGVKD. This chain joins TRBV10-3 and TRBJ2-7, with a possible D match to TRBD2 (5 bases). The sequenced sample was naive CD4+ T cells sorted from blood. This sample's subset: CD45RA+ positively selected. The sequence was obtained from a man between 18 and 29 years old in good health. CDR3 in DNA: TGTGCCATCAGTGCTGGAGGCGAGCAGTACTTC. Residues: CAISAGGEQYF.